This entry lists 32 T cell receptor beta chains sequenced from one sample in a study of T cells in Graves' hyperthyroidism and ophthalmopathy. The CDR3 regions of TCR beta were amplified from RNA transcripts. HTBI primers were employed in a first-round RT-PCR of the TCR CDR3. Via MiXCR, TCRdb re-called the multiplex PCR reads, giving one row per CDR3 protein. The table records about 840,000 distinct CDR3 sequences, about two fifths of them present only once. The sample consisted of blood. Receptor source: a man aged 18 to 29 with Graves' hyperthyroidism.

Comments on this clonotype: Possible read error: a much larger clone is one base away. The V call is TRBV10-3, the J call TRBJ1-5, with 9 nucleotides matching TRBD1. The J segment lost 6 bases and the V segment lost 11 bases, leaving 5 bases of the junction unmatched. The CDR3 has 12 amino acids. CDR1 and CDR2 (germline): ENHRY, SYGVKD. The CDR3 DNA is TGTGCCTCCGGGACAGGGATTCAGCCCCAGCATTTT. Amino acids: CASGTGIQPQHF.

This clonotype was picked up one time. V gene TRBV12-3 or TRBV12-4 combines with J gene TRBJ1-2, with a possible D match to TRBD1 (5 bases). V dropped 6 bases and J dropped 3 bases, with 14 bases sitting between them. The CDR3 length is 14 residues. The CDR3 sequence is CASRTTGNYYGYTF. The CDR3 coding sequence is TGTGCCAGCAGGACCACAGGAAACTACTATGGCTACACCTTC.

Comments on this clonotype: An end of the junction does not agree with germline; a read error may underlie this. The J gene is TRBJ2-5, the V gene TRBV7-9; D is unresolved. The CDR3 is made up of 14 amino acids. The germline V gene has CDR1 SEHNR and CDR2 FQNEAQ (reference sequence). The CDR3 loop reads CASSQVLLGETQYF. For the CDR3, the DNA is TGCGCCAGCAGCCAAGTTCTCCTGGGGGAGACCCAGTACTTC.

This clonotype has just a few counts. The rearrangement joins TRBV7-2 to TRBJ2-5, with a tentative D call TRBD1 (5 bases). The V gene's germline CDR1 is SGHTA and CDR2 FQGNSA. CDR3 size: 11 residues. CDR3 DNA: TGTGTCCGACAGTACCAAGAGACCCAGTACTTC. It translates to CVRQYQETQYF. The variable domain in full, with the rest retrieved from reference TRBV7-2 and TRBJ2-5, is GAGVSQSPSNKVTEKGKDVELRCDPISGHTALYWYRQSLGQGLEFLIYFQGNSAPDKSGLPSDRFSAERTGGSVSTLTIQRTQQEDSAVYLCVRQYQETQYFGPGTRLLVL.

This clonotype was seen at least ten times. The chain has TRBV12-3 or TRBV12-4 and TRBJ1-6; tentatively, D is TRBD1 (5 bases). Trimming took off 4 bases at V and 6 bases at J, with 10 bases between the two ends. The CDR3 extends over 14 amino acids. This chain's CDR3 is CASSWGTPNSPLHF. CDR3 DNA: TGTGCCAGCAGTTGGGGGACGCCTAATTCACCCCTCCACTTT.

This clonotype was recorded at least ten times. The V and J genes are TRBV19 and TRBJ1-4; a weak D match, TRBD1 (5 bases). Germline lookup yields CDR1 LNHDA and CDR2 SQIVND (reference sequence). This CDR3 has 15 residues. Trimming shortened V by 10 bases and J by 0 bases, and 15 bases separated the two germline ends. The CDR3 sequence: CATRTFRATNEKLFF. The CDR3 DNA reads as TGTGCCACCAGGACGTTCAGGGCAACTAATGAAAAACTGTTTTTT. The variable domain in full, with the rest retrieved from reference TRBV19 and TRBJ1-4, is DGGITQSPKYLFRKEGQNVTLSCEQNLNHDAMYWYRQDPGQGLRLIYYSQIVNDFQKGDIAEGYSVSREKKESFPLTVTSAQKNPTAFYLCATRTFRATNEKLFFGSGTQLSVL.

The chain links TRBV7-6 to TRBJ1-1; 7 bases fit TRBD1. The V gene's germline CDR1 is SGHVS and CDR2 FNYEAQ. The CDR3 extends over 16 amino acids. The V segment lost 5 bases and the J segment 0 bases; nucleotides outside the gene matches: 9. The CDR3 spells CASSISERGLNTEAFF. The DNA of the CDR3 is TGTGCCAGCAGCATATCTGAAAGGGGGCTGAACACTGAAGCTTTCTTT.

The V gene is TRBV7-2, the J gene TRBJ2-2; no reliable D call. V was shortened by 2 bases and J by 6 bases, with 13 bases between the two germline ends. Germline V gene lookup returns CDR1 SGHTA and CDR2 FQGNSA. The CDR3 has 15 amino acids. This CDR3 reads CASSLRSEAPGELFF. Written as DNA, the CDR3 is TGTGCCAGCAGCTTACGAAGCGAAGCCCCCGGGGAGCTGTTTTTT.

This clonotype was picked up many times. V and J are TRBV7-2 and TRBJ2-6; a weak D match, TRBD2 (6 bases). The CDR3 consists of 16 residues. V was cut by 4 bases and J by 3 bases, with 13 bases left in between. Germline CDR1 SGHTA, CDR2 FQGNSA. This CDR3 is CASSSVAGYGANVLTF. In DNA, the CDR3 is TGTGCCAGCAGCTCAGTCGCGGGATATGGGGCCAACGTCCTGACTTTC.

The V and J genes are TRBV6-6 and TRBJ1-5, with D unresolved. Germline CDR1 MNHNY, CDR2 SVGAGI (reference sequence). V lost 6 bases to trimming and J lost 3 bases, with 12 bases between them. The CDR3 is 14 residues long. The CDR3 coding sequence is TGTGCCAGCAGCCCATCGAGGCCCAATCAGCCCCAGCATTTT. This sequence encodes CASSPSRPNQPQHF.

The chain combines TRBV5-4 with TRBJ1-6; D is perhaps TRBD1 (5 bases). The CDR3 runs 16 residues. The V gene's germline CDR1 is SGHNT and CDR2 YYREEE (reference sequence). V lost 3 bases, J lost 2 bases, and 12 bases lay in between. CDR3 nucleotide sequence: TGTGCCAGCAGCTATGGGACCACCACCTATAATTCACCCCTCCACTTT. Its translation is CASSYGTTTYNSPLHF.

This clonotype was detected ten times or more. V gene TRBV10-3 combines with J gene TRBJ2-2; 7 nucleotides agree with TRBD2. CDR1 ENHRY and CDR2 SYGVKD come from the germline V gene. V dropped 10 bases and J dropped 4; count of bases not matched to a gene: 9. CDR3 length: 14 residues. The CDR3 DNA follows: TGTGCCACCGGAGGCGGGAGAGGCACCGGGGAGCTGTTTTTT. Translation: CATGGGRGTGELFF.

This clonotype was observed a few times. The chain employs TRBV5-1 and TRBJ2-7; D uncertain. The ends were cut back, 4 bases at V and 3 bases at J, with 14 bases in the middle. The CDR3 has 14 residues. Germline V lookup: CDR1 SGHRS, CDR2 YFSETQ. CDR3 nucleotide sequence: TGCGCCAGCAGCCCGGATCCGGATTACTACGAGCAGTACTTC. Protein product: CASSPDPDYYEQYF.

In the case of this clonotype: The germline gene is not matched at one end of the junction; a read error may be the cause. The J gene is TRBJ2-5, the V gene TRBV2, with D perhaps matching TRBD2 (5 bases). Looked up from germline, CDR1 is SNHLY and CDR2 is FYNNEI. The CDR3 has 14 residues. CDR3 sequence (DNA): TGTGCCATCAGTGAGGGTAACCGGAAAGAGACCCAGTACTTC. It codes for CAISEGNRKETQYF.

V usage is TRBV6-5 and J usage is TRBJ2-7, with TRBD1 as a possible D gene (6 bases). This CDR3 comprises 15 residues. V was pared by 4 bases and J by 2 bases, with 15 bases between. Germline assignment: CDR1 MNHEY and CDR2 SVGAGI. DNA for the CDR3: TGTGCCAGCAGTTTACCTAGGGACACTCCCTACGAGCAGTACTTC. It specifies CASSLPRDTPYEQYF.

There are many counts of this clonotype. The V gene is TRBV2, the J gene TRBJ1-1; 8 bases are shared with TRBD1. This CDR3 region has 16 residues. From germline, CDR1 is SNHLY and CDR2 FYNNEI. Trimming cost V 5 bases and J 1 base; bases outside gene matches: 9. The CDR3 nucleotides read TGTGCCAGCAGTTACAGGGGGGCAGGGGCGAACACTGAAGCTTTCTTT. Translated: CASSYRGAGANTEAFF.

This chain uses TRBV6-5 with TRBJ1-2, with unresolved D. The germline gives CDR1 MNHEY, CDR2 SVGAGI. The length of the CDR3 is 13 residues. The V end was cut by 5 bases, the J end by 4 bases, with 11 bases between. The CDR3 DNA follows: TGTGCCAGCAGTCCCGAAGGTTTCTATGGCTACACCTTC. It yields the protein CASSPEGFYGYTF.

This clonotype was found many times. The chain combines TRBV2 with TRBJ1-1; D gene unclear. CDR1 and CDR2 (germline): SNHLY, FYNNEI. V lost 8 bases and J lost 1, with 8 bases in between. The CDR3 spans 12 residues. The CDR3 sequence is CASSPSNTEAFF. The CDR3 nucleotides read TGTGCCAGCTCCCCGTCGAACACTGAAGCTTTCTTT.

This chain joins TRBV20-1 and TRBJ2-7, with TRBD2 matching over 7 bases. The V gene end was trimmed by 6 bases and the J gene end by 4 bases; junction bases not matched to a gene: 9. Germline CDR1 is DFQATT and CDR2 is SNEGSKA (reference sequence). The CDR3 has 13 residues. CDR3 region: CSATSGTIYEQYF. The CDR3 DNA reads as TGCAGTGCGACTTCCGGGACTATTTACGAGCAGTACTTC.

A few counts support this clonotype. The chain is built from TRBV20-1 and TRBJ2-5; unclear D gene. V dropped 0 bases and J dropped 4 bases, with 6 bases sitting between them. Germline V gene data show CDR1 as DFQATT and CDR2 as SNEGSKA (reference sequence). CDR3 length: 12 amino acids. CDR3 in amino acids: CSARDHPETQYF. The CDR3 DNA reads TGCAGTGCTAGAGATCACCCAGAGACCCAGTACTTC.

V usage is TRBV5-1 and J usage is TRBJ2-5; TRBD1 agrees at 7 bases. From germline, CDR1 is SGHRS and CDR2 YFSETQ. The CDR3 has 17 amino acids. With V trimmed by 4 bases and J by 3 bases, 15 bases remained unmatched. CDR3 protein: CASSLPGDRTNEETQYF. The CDR3 DNA reads TGCGCCAGCAGCCTCCCAGGGGACAGAACTAACGAAGAGACCCAGTACTTC.

This clonotype was observed a few times. The V gene is TRBV13, the J gene TRBJ2-7, with 10 bases that match TRBD2. The CDR3 loop spans 15 amino acids. With V trimmed by 2 bases and J by 3 bases, 4 bases remained unmatched. Germline V gene data show CDR1 as PRHDT and CDR2 as FYEKMQ (reference sequence). The CDR3 DNA sequence: TGTGCCAGCAGCTTAAGCGGACTAGCGGTCTACGAGCAGTACTTC. Amino acids: CASSLSGLAVYEQYF.

In this sample, this clonotype turned up a few times. The chain links TRBV7-2 to TRBJ1-3; D unresolved. CDR3 length: 15 residues. The V gene's germline CDR1 is SGHTA and CDR2 FQGNSA. With 6 bases removed from V and 0 bases from J, the gap between germline ends came to 12 bases. CDR3 sequence (DNA): TGTGCCAGCAGTTCCCAAAAGGTCTCTGGAAACACCATATATTTT. Translating gives CASSSQKVSGNTIYF.

This clonotype showed up just a few times. The gene calls are TRBV6-2 or TRBV6-3 and TRBJ2-7; TRBD2 agrees at 12 bases. Per the germline V gene, CDR1 is MNHEY and CDR2 is SVGEGT. The CDR3 has 17 amino acids. With V trimmed by 6 bases and J by 3 bases, 12 bases remained unmatched. In DNA, the CDR3 is TGTGCCAGCAGACAAAAGGCTAGCGGGGGGGCCCTCTACGAGCAGTACTTC. Its protein product is CASRQKASGGALYEQYF.

For this clonotype: Sequence at one end of the junction differs from germline and may be a read error. The genes are TRBV7-9 and TRBJ1-1, with 9 bases identical to TRBD1. The CDR3 has 11 amino acids. Germline loops: CDR1 SEHNR, CDR2 FQNEAQ (reference sequence). CDR3 DNA sequence: TGTGCCAGCAGCCCGGACAGGGGAATGATCTTT. Protein product: CASSPDRGMIF.

Worth noting for this clonotype: A much larger clone sits a single nucleotide away, making a read error possible. The chain couples TRBV9 to TRBJ1-2, with D maybe TRBD1 (5 bases). CDR1 is SGDLS and CDR2 is YYNGEE in the germline V gene. V lost 0 bases to trimming and J lost 3 bases, with 9 bases between them. The CDR3 consists of 14 residues. CDR3 region: CASSVEGEDYGYTF. The CDR3 coding sequence is TGTGCCAGCAGCGTAGAAGGGGAGGACTATGGCTACACCTTC.

This clonotype was observed at least ten times. The chain is built from TRBV9 and TRBJ2-5; 7 bases are shared with TRBD1. Germline V CDR1 and CDR2: SGDLS, YYNGEE. The junction had 4 bases not matched to a gene; V was cut back by 3 bases and J by 2 bases. The CDR3 totals 14 residues. CDR3 protein: CASSARDSQETQYF. DNA of the CDR3: TGTGCCAGCAGCGCCCGGGACAGTCAAGAGACCCAGTACTTC.

As regards this clonotype: As the CDR3 is not closed by the conserved phenylalanine or tryptophan, this likely results from a read error. The DNA is left out, because the CDR3 cannot be placed on it with certainty; the CDR3 is given as TCRdb lists it. CDR3 sequence reads: CASSFQAL. The gene calls are TRBV7-2 and TRBJ1-3; TRBD1 is taken as the D call from the table, unchecked against the DNA. Germline-derived CDR1 and CDR2 are SGHTA and FQGNSA. The CDR3 region is 8 residues in length, termini included.

The chain has TRBV2 and TRBJ1-1, with D perhaps matching TRBD1 (5 bases). V gave up 3 bases and J gave up 5 bases, with 13 bases separating them. The CDR3 spans 14 residues. Germline CDR1 is SNHLY and CDR2 is FYNNEI. Here the CDR3 reads CASSDSGGATEAFF. The CDR3 DNA sequence: TGTGCCAGCAGTGACTCGGGAGGGGCAACTGAAGCTTTCTTT.

This chain connects TRBV2 to TRBJ2-2; 13 bases align to TRBD2. The CDR3 length is 16 residues. Germline lookup yields CDR1 SNHLY and CDR2 FYNNEI. The trim removed 6 bases at V and 8 bases at J, leaving 9 bases unmatched. The CDR3 loop is CASSRRGLAGVGELFF. The DNA for the CDR3 is TGTGCCAGCAGCCGAAGAGGACTAGCGGGGGTAGGGGAGCTGTTTTTT.

The rearrangement links TRBV7-9 to TRBJ1-4; TRBD1 aligns across 7 bases. Germline V lookup: CDR1 SEHNR, CDR2 FQNEAQ (reference sequence). The CDR3 runs 16 residues. Unmatched junction bases numbered 13, after V lost 8 bases and J lost 4 bases. In DNA form, the CDR3 reads TGTGCCAGCGGCCTTGTAACGGGACAGATTAATGAAAAACTGTTTTTT. It translates to CASGLVTGQINEKLFF.

This clonotype was counted a few times. The chain has TRBV15 and TRBJ2-2; TRBD1 matches at 7 bases. The germline V gene has CDR1 LNHNV and CDR2 YYDKDF (reference sequence). V trimming: 4 bases; J trimming: 5 bases; junction bases outside the gene matches: 16. This CDR3 is built from 18 residues. CDR3 sequence (DNA): TGTGCCACCAGCACACTCCGGGACAGCGGACCCAAGACCGGGGAGCTGTTTTTT. Translating gives CATSTLRDSGPKTGELFF.